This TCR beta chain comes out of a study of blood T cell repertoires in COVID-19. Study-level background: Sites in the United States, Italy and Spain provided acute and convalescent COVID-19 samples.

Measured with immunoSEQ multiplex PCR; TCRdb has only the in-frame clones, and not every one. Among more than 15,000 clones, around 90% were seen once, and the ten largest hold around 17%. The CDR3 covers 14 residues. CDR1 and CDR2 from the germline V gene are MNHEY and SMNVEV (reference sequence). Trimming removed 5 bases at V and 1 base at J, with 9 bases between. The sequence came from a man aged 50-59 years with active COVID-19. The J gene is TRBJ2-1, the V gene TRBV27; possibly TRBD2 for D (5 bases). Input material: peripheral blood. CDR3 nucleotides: TGTGCCAGCAGTCGGGGTCCGTCCTACAATGAGCAGTTCTTC. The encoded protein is CASSRGPSYNEQFF.